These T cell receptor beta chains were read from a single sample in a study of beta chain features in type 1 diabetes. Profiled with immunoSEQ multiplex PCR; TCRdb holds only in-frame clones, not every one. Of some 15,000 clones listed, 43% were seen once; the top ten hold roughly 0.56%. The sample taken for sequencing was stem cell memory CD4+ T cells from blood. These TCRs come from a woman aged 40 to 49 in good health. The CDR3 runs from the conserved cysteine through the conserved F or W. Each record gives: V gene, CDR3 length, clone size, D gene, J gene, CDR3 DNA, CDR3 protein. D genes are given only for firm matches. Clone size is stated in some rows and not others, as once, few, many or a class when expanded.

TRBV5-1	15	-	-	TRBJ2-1	TGCGCCAGCAGCTTAGCGGTTAGCTCCTACAATGAGCAGTTCTTC	CASSLAVSSYNEQFF
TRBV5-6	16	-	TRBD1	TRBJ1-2	TGTGCCAGCAGCAGGCGGACAGGGGAGCGAGGCTATGGCTACACCTTC	CASSRRTGERGYGYTF
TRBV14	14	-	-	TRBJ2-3	TGTGCCAGCAGCCAATCACAGGTTCAAGATACGCAGTATTTT	CASSQSQVQDTQYF
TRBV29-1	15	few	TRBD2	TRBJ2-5	TGCAGCGTTGGGGGACCCGGGCGGGGGCAAGAGACCCAGTACTTC	CSVGGPGRGQETQYF
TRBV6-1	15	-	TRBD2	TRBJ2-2	TGTGCCACCTCAGTGGGGGGACTATTAGGCGGGGAGCTGTTTTTT	CATSVGGLLGGELFF
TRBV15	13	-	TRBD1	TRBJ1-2	TGTGCCACCAGCAGAGACGGACAGGGACTCGACACCTTC	CATSRDGQGLDTF
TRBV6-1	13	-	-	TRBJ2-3	TGTGCCAGCACGGTAGTTAGCACAGATACGCAGTATTTT	CASTVVSTDTQYF
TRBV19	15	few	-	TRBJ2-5	TGTGCCAGTAGTCCCCGGCACGCGGAACAAGAGACCCAGTACTTC	CASSPRHAEQETQYF
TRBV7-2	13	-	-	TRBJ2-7	TGTGCCAGCAGCTTCCCCGGGGTCTACGAGCAGTACTTC	CASSFPGVYEQYF
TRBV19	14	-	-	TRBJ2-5	TGTGCCAGTAGCATACAGGGTACCCAAGAGACCCAGTACTTC	CASSIQGTQETQYF
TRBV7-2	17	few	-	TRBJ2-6	TGTGCCAGCAGCTCTAGGGGGGGCTCCGCTGGGGCCAACGTCCTGACTTTC	CASSSRGGSAGANVLTF
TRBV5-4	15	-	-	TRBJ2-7	TGTGCCAGCAGCTCCGACAGTCCCCGAACCTACGAGCAGTACTTC	CASSSDSPRTYEQYF
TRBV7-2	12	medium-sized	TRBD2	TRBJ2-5	TGTGCCAGCAGCACCCCTGGACTAGCGGAATACTTC	CASSTPGLAEYF
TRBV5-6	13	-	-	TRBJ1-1	TGTGCCAGCAGCACGATGAGAAACACTGAAGCTTTCTTT	CASSTMRNTEAFF
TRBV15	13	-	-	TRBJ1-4	TGTGCCACCAGCAGACTGTTTAATGAAAAACTGTTTTTT	CATSRLFNEKLFF
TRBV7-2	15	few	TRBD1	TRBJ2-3	TGTGCCAGCAGCTTAAGACAGGGGTACACAGATACGCAGTATTTT	CASSLRQGYTDTQYF